This T cell receptor (beta chain) was captured in a study of shared clonotypes between healthy human individuals. The method was immunoSEQ multiplex PCR; TCRdb's version includes in-frame clones alone and lacks a portion of them. Found here are about 470,000 clones, roughly 77% of them singletons; the top ten hold approximately 13%. The CDR3 is 14 amino acids. The germline CDR1 and CDR2 sequences are SGHRS and YFSETQ. The germline V and J ends were trimmed by 1 base and 6 bases, with 11 bases remaining between them. This receptor was obtained from a woman aged 35 to 49 in good health. Some clones in this sample may be carry-over from other donors' samples. V is TRBV5-1 and J is TRBJ2-1, with D perhaps TRBD2 (6 bases). Sequencing used PBMCs. CDR3 sequence (DNA): TGCGCCAGCAGCTTGCCGACAGCGGGCAATGAGCAGTTCTTC. Translation: CASSLPTAGNEQFF.